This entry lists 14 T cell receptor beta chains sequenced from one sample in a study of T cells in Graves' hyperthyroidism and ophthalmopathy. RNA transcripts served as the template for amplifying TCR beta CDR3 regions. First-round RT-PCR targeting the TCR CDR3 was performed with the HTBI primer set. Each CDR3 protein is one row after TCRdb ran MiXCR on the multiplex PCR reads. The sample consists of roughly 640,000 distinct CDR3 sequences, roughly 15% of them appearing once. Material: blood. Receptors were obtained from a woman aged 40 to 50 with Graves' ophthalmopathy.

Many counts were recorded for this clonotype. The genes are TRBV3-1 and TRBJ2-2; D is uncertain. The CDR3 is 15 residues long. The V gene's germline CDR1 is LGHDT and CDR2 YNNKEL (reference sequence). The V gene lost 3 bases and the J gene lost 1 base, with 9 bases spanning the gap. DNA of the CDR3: TGTGCCAGCAGCCATTCCCGAGGGAACACCGGGGAGCTGTTTTTT. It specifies CASSHSRGNTGELFF.

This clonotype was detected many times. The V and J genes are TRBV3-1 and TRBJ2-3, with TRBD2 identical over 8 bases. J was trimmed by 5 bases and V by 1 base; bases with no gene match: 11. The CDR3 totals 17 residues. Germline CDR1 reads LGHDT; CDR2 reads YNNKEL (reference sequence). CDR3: CASSQVPGGGLGDTQYF. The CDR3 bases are TGTGCCAGCAGCCAAGTCCCTGGCGGGGGGCTCGGAGATACGCAGTATTTT.

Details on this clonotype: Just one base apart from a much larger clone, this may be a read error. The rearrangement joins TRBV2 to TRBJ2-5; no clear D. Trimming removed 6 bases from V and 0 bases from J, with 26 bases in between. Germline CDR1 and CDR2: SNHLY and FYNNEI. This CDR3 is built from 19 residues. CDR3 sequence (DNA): TGTGCCAGCAGACCTATACGAAGTCTGGTCTCTACGGACCAAGAGACCCAGTACTTC. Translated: CASRPIRSLVSTDQETQYF. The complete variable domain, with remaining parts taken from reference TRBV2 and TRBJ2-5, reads EPEVTQTPSHQVTQMGQEVILRCVPISNHLYFYWYRQILGQKVEFLVSFYNNEISEKSEIFDDQFSVERPDGSNFTLKIRSTKLEDSAMYFCASRPIRSLVSTDQETQYFGPGTRLLVL.

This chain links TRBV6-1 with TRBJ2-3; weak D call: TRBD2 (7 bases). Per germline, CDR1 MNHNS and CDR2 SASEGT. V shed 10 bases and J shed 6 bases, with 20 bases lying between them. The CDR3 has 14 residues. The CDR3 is CATGGTPSRDTQYF. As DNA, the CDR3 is TGTGCCACCGGGGGGACACCCAGCAGGGATACGCAGTATTTT.

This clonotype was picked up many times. The CDR3 nucleotides are TGTGCCACCACCACCGAGGGATTTGAAGCTTTCTTT. Translation: CATTTEGFEAFF. The V gene is TRBV28, the J gene TRBJ1-1; no definite D call. Germline loops: CDR1 MDHEN, CDR2 SYDVKM. The CDR3 has 12 amino acids. V was pared by 10 bases and J by 7 bases, with 16 bases between.

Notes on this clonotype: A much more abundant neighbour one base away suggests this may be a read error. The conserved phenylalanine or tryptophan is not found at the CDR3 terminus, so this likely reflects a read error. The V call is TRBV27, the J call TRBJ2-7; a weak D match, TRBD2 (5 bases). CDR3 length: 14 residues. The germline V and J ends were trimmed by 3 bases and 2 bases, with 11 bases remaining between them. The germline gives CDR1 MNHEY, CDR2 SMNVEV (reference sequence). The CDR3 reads CASSFGGFTYEQYL. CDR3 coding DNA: TGTGCCAGCAGTTTTGGCGGGTTCACCTACGAGCAGTACCTC.

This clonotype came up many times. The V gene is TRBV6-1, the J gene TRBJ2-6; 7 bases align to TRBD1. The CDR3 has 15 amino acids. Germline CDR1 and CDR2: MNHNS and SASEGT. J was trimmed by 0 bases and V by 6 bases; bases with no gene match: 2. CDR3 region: CASRAGGSGANVLTF. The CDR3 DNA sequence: TGTGCCAGCAGGGCAGGGGGCTCTGGGGCCAACGTCCTGACTTTC.

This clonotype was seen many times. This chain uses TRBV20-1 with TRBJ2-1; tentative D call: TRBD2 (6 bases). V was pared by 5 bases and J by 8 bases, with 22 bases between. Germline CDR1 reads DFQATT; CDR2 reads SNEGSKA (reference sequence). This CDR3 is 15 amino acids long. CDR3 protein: CSAPHRRAPSDEQFF. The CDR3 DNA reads TGCAGTGCTCCCCACCGGAGGGCCCCCTCCGATGAGCAGTTCTTC.

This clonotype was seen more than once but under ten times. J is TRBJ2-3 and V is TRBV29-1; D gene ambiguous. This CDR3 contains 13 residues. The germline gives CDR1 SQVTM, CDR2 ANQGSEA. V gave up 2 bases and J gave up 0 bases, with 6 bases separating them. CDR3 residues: CSVEIQSTDTQYF. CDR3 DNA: TGCAGCGTTGAAATTCAGAGCACAGATACGCAGTATTTT.

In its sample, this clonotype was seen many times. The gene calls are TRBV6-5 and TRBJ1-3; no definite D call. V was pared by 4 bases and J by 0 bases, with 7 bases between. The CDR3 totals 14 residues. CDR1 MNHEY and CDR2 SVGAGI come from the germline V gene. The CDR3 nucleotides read TGTGCCAGCAGTTCACGGAACTCTGGAAACACCATATATTTT. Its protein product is CASSSRNSGNTIYF.

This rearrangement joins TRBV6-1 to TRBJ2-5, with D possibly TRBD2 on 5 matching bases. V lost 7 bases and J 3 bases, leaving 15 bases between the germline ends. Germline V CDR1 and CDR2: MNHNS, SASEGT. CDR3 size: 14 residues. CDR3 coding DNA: TGTGCCAGCAAATCCAGCGGAGTGGAAGAGACCCAGTACTTC. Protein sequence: CASKSSGVEETQYF.

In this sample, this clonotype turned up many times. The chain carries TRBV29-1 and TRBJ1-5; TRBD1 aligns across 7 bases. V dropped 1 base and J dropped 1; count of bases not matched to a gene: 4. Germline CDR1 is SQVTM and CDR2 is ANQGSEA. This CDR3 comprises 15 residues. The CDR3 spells CSVEGLTGSNQPQHF. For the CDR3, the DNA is TGCAGCGTTGAAGGACTGACAGGGAGCAATCAGCCCCAGCATTTT.

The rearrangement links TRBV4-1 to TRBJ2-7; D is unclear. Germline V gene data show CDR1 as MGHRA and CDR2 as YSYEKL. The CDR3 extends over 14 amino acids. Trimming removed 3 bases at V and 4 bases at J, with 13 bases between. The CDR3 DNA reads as TGCGCCAGCAGCCATCCGACCGGAACTTACGAGCAGTACTTC. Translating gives CASSHPTGTYEQYF.

CDR3 region: CASSQDSGIGVEQYF. DNA of the CDR3: TGTGCCAGCAGCCAAGACAGCGGGATCGGGGTCGAGCAGTACTTC. The chain couples TRBV4-2 to TRBJ2-7, with 7 bases that match TRBD2. This CDR3 is 15 amino acids long. The V gene's germline CDR1 is LGHNA and CDR2 YNFKEQ. J gave up 6 bases and V 0 bases, and 8 bases lay outside the gene matches.